A single sample is the source of the 10 T cell receptor beta chains below, sequenced in a study of OX40 agonist ivuxolimab in advanced cancers. The data were produced by immunoSEQ multiplex PCR, yet TCRdb's version contains in-frame clones alone and is incomplete. The sample shows some 100,000 clones, 90% of them seen only once. Sequences were derived from CD4+ or CD8+ T cells sorted from blood, sampled in a trial of the OX40 agonist ivuxolimab. These TCRs come from an adult with an advanced solid tumor such as melanoma, head and neck, liver or kidney cancer.

The chain combines TRBV7-2 with TRBJ1-5; D is perhaps TRBD1 (5 bases). CDR1 is SGHTA and CDR2 is FQGNSA in the germline V gene. CDR3 length equals 16 residues. Between the trimmed V and J ends, which lost 4 bases and 3 bases, there was a span of 16 bases. The CDR3 is CASSSGRGRFNQPQHF. As DNA, the CDR3 is TGTGCCAGCAGCTCAGGGCGGGGAAGATTCAATCAGCCCCAGCATTTT. Based on the CDR3 plus reference TRBV7-2 and TRBJ1-5, the full variable domain is GAGVSQSPSNKVTEKGKDVELRCDPISGHTALYWYRQSLGQGLEFLIYFQGNSAPDKSGLPSDRFSAERTGGSVSTLTIQRTQQEDSAVYLCASSSGRGRFNQPQHFGDGTRLSIL.

The gene calls are TRBV14 and TRBJ2-2; D call uncertain. This CDR3 has 13 amino acids. Germline assignment: CDR1 SGHDN and CDR2 FVKESK. Deletions cut 3 bases from V and 4 bases from J, with 6 bases between. The DNA for the CDR3 is TGTGCCAGCAGCCACGCGATCACCGGGGAGCTGTTTTTT. Translated, it gives CASSHAITGELFF.

This chain joins TRBV7-2 and TRBJ2-2; 9 bases map to TRBD1. The J segment lost 4 bases and the V segment lost 2 bases, leaving 5 bases of the junction unmatched. This CDR3 is 16 amino acids long. Per the germline V gene, CDR1 is SGHTA and CDR2 is FQGNSA. CDR3 nucleotides: TGTGCCAGCAGCTTACTTGGGACAGGGTCCACCGGGGAGCTGTTTTTT. Its translation: CASSLLGTGSTGELFF.

CDR3 in amino acids: CASSQDGREQYF. CDR3 sequence (DNA): TGTGCCAGCAGCCAAGACGGGAGGGAGCAGTACTTC. The chain employs TRBV6-6 and TRBJ2-7, with 7 bases lining up with TRBD2. CDR1 is MNHNY, CDR2 SVGAGI, per germline (reference sequence). The CDR3 has 12 residues. The junction had 6 bases not matched to a gene; V was cut back by 6 bases and J by 7 bases.

J is TRBJ2-7 and V is TRBV15; perhaps TRBD2 as D (7 bases). Germline values: CDR1 LNHNV, CDR2 YYDKDF (reference sequence). Trimming took off 0 bases at V and 2 bases at J, with 8 bases between the two ends. The CDR3 is made up of 14 amino acids. CDR3: CATSRERGPYEQYF. DNA of the CDR3: TGTGCCACCAGCAGAGAGCGGGGGCCCTACGAGCAGTACTTC.

The gene calls are TRBV19 and TRBJ2-2; a weak D match, TRBD2 (5 bases). Between the trimmed V and J ends, which lost 4 bases and 4 bases, there was a span of 16 bases. Germline loops: CDR1 LNHDA, CDR2 SQIVND (reference sequence). The CDR3 runs 16 residues. The CDR3 sequence is CASSTQEALVTGELFF. The DNA for the CDR3 is TGTGCCAGTAGTACCCAGGAGGCCCTGGTCACCGGGGAGCTGTTTTTT. Looking up the rest from reference TRBV19 and TRBJ2-2 gives the full variable domain: DGGITQSPKYLFRKEGQNVTLSCEQNLNHDAMYWYRQDPGQGLRLIYYSQIVNDFQKGDIAEGYSVSREKKESFPLTVTSAQKNPTAFYLCASSTQEALVTGELFFGEGSRLTVL.

The chain joins TRBV7-9 to TRBJ2-2; 8 bases line up with TRBD2. This CDR3 comprises 18 residues. V shed 1 base, J shed 5 bases, and the junction held 12 bases outside the gene matches. Germline V gene data show CDR1 as SEHNR and CDR2 as FQNEAQ (reference sequence). The DNA for the CDR3 is TGTGCCAGCAGCTTAGGGAGGACTAGCTATACTACGACCGGGGAGCTGTTTTTT. It encodes CASSLGRTSYTTTGELFF.

The chain uses TRBV4-2 and TRBJ1-1; the match to TRBD1 covers 7 bases. Trimming took 4 bases from V and 1 from J; bases not matched to a gene: 0. Germline V gene sequence: CDR1 LGHNA, CDR2 YNFKEQ. CDR3 length: 13 residues. CDR3 nucleotides: TGTGCCAGCAGCCGGGACAGGAACACTGAAGCTTTCTTT. Translating gives CASSRDRNTEAFF.

The rearrangement links TRBV6-5 to TRBJ1-1; 8 bases are shared with TRBD1. Trimming cost V 6 bases and J 2 bases; bases outside gene matches: 8. The germline V gene encodes CDR1 MNHEY and CDR2 SVGAGI. This CDR3 has 15 residues. The CDR3 DNA sequence: TGTGCCAGCAGACCCACTCCAGGGGGCAACACTGAAGCTTTCTTT. Amino acids: CASRPTPGGNTEAFF.

The chain links TRBV7-3 to TRBJ2-6; 8 nucleotides match TRBD2. There are 16 residues in the CDR3. The V segment lost 4 bases and the J segment 2 bases; nucleotides outside the gene matches: 4. The germline CDR1 and CDR2 sequences are SGHTA and FQGTGA. CDR3 amino acids: CASSSPGGAGANVLTF. The CDR3 region has the DNA TGTGCCAGCAGCTCCCCCGGGGGGGCTGGGGCCAACGTCCTGACTTTC.